The clone carrying this TCR beta chain was detected many times. As yet, its antigen is unknown. The sorted Tregs were CD4+CD25+CD127-/low cells. Overall study results and limits: Tumor memory CD4+ T cell TCR gene usage clustered with blood and lymph node memory CD4+ cells and lymph node naive CD4+ cells.

Germline V gene lookup returns CDR1 SGHRS and CDR2 YFSETQ. This CDR3 region has 17 residues. V dropped 4 bases and J dropped 0; count of bases not matched to a gene: 9. After constant-region reverse-primer amplification, full-length variable regions underwent semi-nested PCR with Nested Universal Primer A. Via MiXCR, TCRdb re-called the 5' RACE reads, giving one row per CDR3 protein. The sample has roughly 45,000 distinct CDR3 sequences; approximately 23% are singletons. Sequencing input: Tregs sorted from a lymph node. The TCR comes from a female donor with breast cancer. This chain links TRBV5-1 with TRBJ2-7, with 11 bases identical to TRBD2. CDR3 in amino acids: CASSPKLAGDDSYEQYF. The CDR3 nucleotides read TGCGCCAGCAGCCCGAAACTAGCGGGAGACGACTCCTACGAGCAGTACTTC.